This note documents a single TCR beta chain sequence. This specimen belongs to a study of blood T cell repertoires in COVID-19. The overall study: Sites across the United States, Italy and Spain contributed samples from acute and convalescent COVID-19. PBMCs, B-cell-depleted T cells, or T cells were the source of the cDNA or gDNA that made up the material.

Authors' processing steps: How many nucleated cells were present was estimated from reference gene primer amplification. Libraries were prepared by immunoSEQ multiplex PCR; TCRdb keeps only in-frame clonotypes and omits some of them. V, J and clone size were drawn from that table, and D and trimming were deduced from the DNA. Here the sample spans over 200,000 clones, more than 75% being singletons. The CDR3 sequence is 16 residues long. V lost 2 bases, J lost 9 bases, and 11 bases stayed unmatched. The germline V gene encodes CDR1 WNHNN and CDR2 SYGVQD (reference sequence). The sequenced sample consisted of peripheral blood. The source of this sequence is a man aged 35 to 55 with active or convalescent COVID-19. The rearrangement links TRBV10-1 to TRBJ2-1; 9 bases align to TRBD2. In DNA form, the CDR3 reads TGCGCCAGCAGTGAGCCCCGTAGCGGGAGCCCGGTTGAGCAGTTCTTC. Encoded protein: CASSEPRSGSPVEQFF.